The T cell receptor (beta chain) under discussion was sequenced for a study of T-cell reconstitution after alpha-beta-depleted transplantation in children. Germline CDR1 and CDR2: SGHTA and FQGNSA. This CDR3 region has 14 residues. J lost 3 bases, V lost 8 bases, and 6 bases had no gene match. This clonotype was seen ten or more times. TCRbeta library construction was performed incorporating unique molecular identifiers. Via MiXCR, TCRdb re-called the PCR reads, giving one row per CDR3 protein. The repertoire has fewer than 25,000 distinct CDR3 sequences, roughly a tenth of them found once; the top ten carry 20% to 25%.

This sample comprised PBMCs from the stem cell graft donor, obtained from the stem cell graft. The rearrangement links TRBV7-2 to TRBJ2-3, with 9 bases identical to TRBD1. This TCR came from a human donor who donated a stem cell graft to a child with chronic granulomatous disease. CDR3: CASGEGQGTDTQYF. CDR3 in DNA: TGTGCCAGCGGCGAAGGACAGGGGACAGATACGCAGTATTTT. Full variable domain (rest looked up from reference TRBV7-2 and TRBJ2-3): GAGVSQSPSNKVTEKGKDVELRCDPISGHTALYWYRQSLGQGLEFLIYFQGNSAPDKSGLPSDRFSAERTGGSVSTLTIQRTQQEDSAVYLCASGEGQGTDTQYFGPGTRLTVL.